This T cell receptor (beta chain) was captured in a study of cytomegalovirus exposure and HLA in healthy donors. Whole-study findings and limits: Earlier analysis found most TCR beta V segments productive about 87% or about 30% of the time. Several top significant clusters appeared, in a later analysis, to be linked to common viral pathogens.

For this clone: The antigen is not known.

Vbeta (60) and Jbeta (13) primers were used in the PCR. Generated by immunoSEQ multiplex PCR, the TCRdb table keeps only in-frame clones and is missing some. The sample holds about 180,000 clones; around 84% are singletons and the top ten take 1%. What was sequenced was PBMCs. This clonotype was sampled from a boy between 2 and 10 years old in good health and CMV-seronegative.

The CDR3 DNA follows: TGTGCCAGCAGTTTTGGAGGGACAGGCAATGAGCAGTTCTTC. This encodes CASSFGGTGNEQFF. The genes are TRBV27 and TRBJ2-1; 8 bases align to TRBD1. The CDR3 has 14 amino acids. Germline assignment: CDR1 MNHEY and CDR2 SMNVEV (reference sequence). The ends lost 3 bases at V and 6 bases at J; junction bases unmatched: 4.